These T cell receptor beta chains were read from a single sample in a study of metastatic and nonmetastatic thyroid tumors. MiXCR re-clonotyped the PCR reads for TCRdb. Of tens of thousands of clones in the sample, around 25% were seen once. Source material: blood. The receptors here all came from a male donor with papillary thyroid cancer or a benign thyroid nodule (not recorded which). Some clones in this sample may be carry-over from other donors' samples. The CDR3 runs from the conserved cysteine through the conserved F or W. D genes are given only for firm matches. Size is omitted from some rows. Given values are once, few, many or a class for expanded clones.

CDR3nt: TGTGCCAGCAGACCGACAGGGCTTGAGACCCAGTACTTC; CDR3aa: CASRPTGLETQYF; abundance: many; j_gene: TRBJ2-5; d_gene: TRBD1; v_gene: TRBV28; len: 13
CDR3nt: TGTGCCAGCAGCGTAGATCCGGGGCGCACCGATGGCTACACCTTC; CDR3aa: CASSVDPGRTDGYTF; abundance: NA; j_gene: TRBJ1-2; d_gene: NA; v_gene: TRBV9; len: 15
CDR3nt: TGTGCCTGGAGTGTATGGAGTGTTTTTGGCTACACCTTC; CDR3aa: CAWSVWSVFGYTF; abundance: NA; j_gene: TRBJ1-2; d_gene: NA; v_gene: TRBV30; len: 13
CDR3nt: TGTGCCAGCAGCTTTCGCGAAGCGGTAGGGCCTACAGATACGCAGTATTTT; CDR3aa: CASSFREAVGPTDTQYF; abundance: once; j_gene: TRBJ2-3; d_gene: NA; v_gene: TRBV5-4; len: 17
CDR3nt: TGTGCCAGCATCCGTAGAACTGAAGCTTTCTTT; CDR3aa: CASIRRTEAFF; abundance: NA; j_gene: TRBJ1-1; d_gene: NA; v_gene: TRBV11-3; len: 11
CDR3nt: TGTGCCAGCAGTGAAGCGGGGTCCCTGAACAACTATGGCTACACCTTC; CDR3aa: CASSEAGSLNNYGYTF; abundance: many; j_gene: TRBJ1-2; d_gene: NA; v_gene: TRBV6-1; len: 16
CDR3nt: TGTGCCAGTAGTATAGACGGCAATACACCCCGGGACAATGAGCAGTTCTTC; CDR3aa: CASSIDGNTPRDNEQFF; abundance: many; j_gene: TRBJ2-1; d_gene: NA; v_gene: TRBV19; len: 17
CDR3nt: TGTGCCAGTAGTAAGAACTACGAGCAGTACTTC; CDR3aa: CASSKNYEQYF; abundance: medium-sized; j_gene: TRBJ2-7; d_gene: NA; v_gene: TRBV19; len: 11
CDR3nt: TGCGCCAGCAGCTCCCTGGGATTGGTCGAAGGCTCAACCTACAATGAGCAGTTCTTC; CDR3aa: CASSSLGLVEGSTYNEQFF; abundance: many; j_gene: TRBJ2-1; d_gene: NA; v_gene: TRBV5-1; len: 19
CDR3nt: TGCGCCAGCAGGGCGACTAGCGGGAGGGTTCGCGGCACCGGGGAGCTGTTTTTT; CDR3aa: CASRATSGRVRGTGELFF; abundance: NA; j_gene: TRBJ2-2; d_gene: TRBD2; v_gene: TRBV5-1; len: 18